This T cell receptor (beta chain) is from a study of monozygotic twins with inflammatory bowel disease. From its re-call of the 5' RACE reads, TCRdb lists each CDR3 protein once, without DNA. This repertoire comprises just over 300,000 distinct CDR3 sequences; its ten largest clones make up roughly 5.8%. The blood volume drawn from each donor was approximately 2.5 ml. Remarks on this clonotype: Its target is unknown.

General study results and limits: Subtypes among T cells remained indistinguishable.

Germline values: CDR1 MNHEY, CDR2 SVGEGT. The length of the CDR3 is 12 residues. Material for sequencing was blood. The chain couples TRBV6-2 or TRBV6-3 to TRBJ2-3; the TCRdb call, TRBD2, lacks DNA for checking. This clonotype was obtained from a human donor with ulcerative colitis or Crohn's disease, or a healthy co-twin of an affected twin (not recorded which). CDR3: CASRRAADTQYF.